Listed below are T cell receptor beta chains from one sample, sequenced in a study of cytomegalovirus exposure and HLA in healthy donors. Some clones are missing from TCRdb's copy, which holds only in-frame ones; the method was immunoSEQ multiplex PCR. The sample has 150,000 to 250,000 clones, 79% seen once. The sample comprised PBMCs. The source of these receptors is a girl aged 5-17 years in good health and CMV-seropositive. The CDR3 runs from the conserved cysteine through the conserved F or W.

>TRBV5-5
CASSWGQGSRDTQYF
>TRBV11-3
CASSPRLNTEAFF
>TRBV7-2
CASSLGGMGAKNIQYF
>TRBV4-1
CASSQDPGGWGGYEQYF
>TRBV5-8
CASSLESGGITYNEQFF
>TRBV19
CASSRQGGDANYGYTF
>TRBV4-3
CASSQDFRSSYNSPLHF
>TRBV5-1
CASRRQGLPNEKLFF
>TRBV7-9
CASSIGREDGYTF
>TRBV27
CASRPGGRNQPQHF
>TRBV7-9
CASSFKMYITGDYGYTF
>TRBV5-5
CASSPNFPGGNTEAFF
>TRBV5-1
CASSIGPGSVTEAFF
>TRBV7-2
CASSFGSSGNTIYF
>TRBV7-8
CASSLDRASGYTF
>TRBV19
CASPITGNTEAFF
>TRBV4-3
CASSLDRFAALNTEAFF
>TRBV27
CASKQEGYGYTF
>TRBV9
CASSVGRAQETQYF
>TRBV6-5
CASSYAGTNTGELFF
>TRBV7-8
CASSAWTENTEAFF
>TRBV7-6
CASSLGRETQYF
>TRBV7-7
CASSLEAGSSTGELFF
>TRBV9
CASSVWSSGGYEQFF
>TRBV6-5
CASGPGQPNEKLFF
>TRBV4-3
CASSQDWMVASTDTQYF
>TRBV7-2
CASSLEIRGSYGYTF
>TRBV11-2
CASSLEGGLLNEKLFF
>TRBV12-5
CASGATGEEKGYTF
>TRBV27
CASSFGGGGPQHF
>TRBV7-2
CASSLDTGGVYEQYF
>TRBV30
CALDGTGRWVYEQYF
>TRBV5-1
CASSLEGVTGELFF
>TRBV5-1
CASSGTGGVYGYTF
>TRBV15
CATSRLSPAGNPAYEQYF
>TRBV9
CASSVVTEDYGYTF
>TRBV7-2
CASSSLGEGPGTQYF
>TRBV5-1
CASSEDRGPGNTIYF
>TRBV2
CASSADSLYTF
>TRBV7-7
CASSSITGTSGGARETQYF
>TRBV11-2
CASGTPHYEQYF